This is a list of T cell receptor beta chains from one sample in a study of OX40 agonist ivuxolimab in advanced cancers. Sequencing was performed with immunoSEQ multiplex PCR; in TCRdb, only in-frame clones are kept and a portion is missing. The sample contains approximately 71,000 clones, roughly 84% of which appear only once. Sequenced material: CD4+ or CD8+ T cells sorted from blood, taken in a trial of the OX40 agonist ivuxolimab. These TCRs come from an adult with an advanced solid tumor such as melanoma, head and neck, liver or kidney cancer. Each CDR3 is given with its conserved first and last residue. A D gene is named only where the DNA matches it firmly. Size values are once, few and many counts, or a class for expanded clones, and some rows have none.

D: TRBD2; size: .; J: TRBJ2-5; V: TRBV7-6; DNA: TGTGCCAGCAGCTCGGGACTAGCGGGACTAGAGACCCAGTACTTC; CDR3: CASSSGLAGLETQYF
D: .; size: .; J: TRBJ2-5; V: TRBV5-1; DNA: TGCGCCAGCAGCTTGGGCCCAGGAGGGAAGCAAGAGACCCAGTACTTC; CDR3: CASSLGPGGKQETQYF
D: TRBD2; size: .; J: TRBJ2-5; V: TRBV7-8; DNA: TGTGCCAGCAGCGAGCTATCGCGGGGGGGCCGAGAGACCCAGTACTTC; CDR3: CASSELSRGGRETQYF
D: .; size: .; J: TRBJ1-5; V: TRBV2; DNA: TGTGCCAGCAGTGAAGACTCCTCTCAGCCCCAGCATTTT; CDR3: CASSEDSSQPQHF
D: TRBD2; size: .; J: TRBJ2-3; V: TRBV19; DNA: TGTGCCAGTACCCCTAGCGGGGGGGACACAGATACGCAGTATTTT; CDR3: CASTPSGGDTDTQYF
D: .; size: .; J: TRBJ2-5; V: TRBV30; DNA: TGTGCCTGGAGTCAGGGATTCCAAGAGACCCAGTACTTC; CDR3: CAWSQGFQETQYF
D: TRBD1; size: .; J: TRBJ1-6; V: TRBV18; DNA: TGTGCCAGCTCACCCCCAGGGGGAAATTCACCCCTCCACTTT; CDR3: CASSPPGGNSPLHF
D: .; size: .; J: TRBJ1-2; V: TRBV6-4; DNA: TGTGCCAGCAACGACGGGCAGGGCTATGGCTACACCTTC; CDR3: CASNDGQGYGYTF
D: .; size: .; J: TRBJ1-3; V: TRBV7-2; DNA: TGTGCCAGCAGCTTAGCAGGCGGCAGCGGAAACACCATATATTTT; CDR3: CASSLAGGSGNTIYF
D: TRBD1; size: once; J: TRBJ1-4; V: TRBV28; DNA: TGTGCCAGCGAACAGGGGGGTAATGAAAAACTGTTTTTT; CDR3: CASEQGGNEKLFF
D: TRBD2; size: .; J: TRBJ2-5; V: TRBV7-3; DNA: TGTGCCAGCAGCCCCACACCCTCCGGGACTAGCATGGAGACCCAGTACTTC; CDR3: CASSPTPSGTSMETQYF
D: TRBD1; size: .; J: TRBJ2-7; V: TRBV6-6; DNA: TGTGCCAGCATCAAAAACCGGGACAGGGGACACGAGCAGTACTTC; CDR3: CASIKNRDRGHEQYF
D: .; size: .; J: TRBJ1-2; V: TRBV19; DNA: TGTGCCAGTAGATCGACACTCTATGGCTACACCTTC; CDR3: CASRSTLYGYTF
D: TRBD1; size: .; J: TRBJ2-7; V: TRBV28; DNA: TGTGCCAGCAGTTTAAGGGGGCCTACCTACGAGCAGTACTTC; CDR3: CASSLRGPTYEQYF
D: TRBD1; size: .; J: TRBJ2-1; V: TRBV18; DNA: TGTGCCAGCTCAAACAGGGGGCTCAGGAATGAGCAGTTCTTC; CDR3: CASSNRGLRNEQFF
D: .; size: .; J: TRBJ1-2; V: TRBV7-3; DNA: TGTGCCAGCAGCTTAACGGGGGCCCCGGACTTCTATGGCTACACCTTC; CDR3: CASSLTGAPDFYGYTF
D: .; size: once; J: TRBJ2-5; V: TRBV30; DNA: TGTGCCTGGTCTAGCCCGCCCGGGAGCCTCCAAGAGACCCAGTACTTC; CDR3: CAWSSPPGSLQETQYF
D: TRBD2; size: once; J: TRBJ2-3; V: TRBV6-6; DNA: TGTGCCAGCACCCACCTTAGCGGGAGAGCGTATACGCAGTATTTT; CDR3: CASTHLSGRAYTQYF
D: .; size: .; J: TRBJ1-5; V: TRBV27; DNA: TGTGCCAGCAGGGTTGGGATCGGCAATCAGCCCCAGCATTTT; CDR3: CASRVGIGNQPQHF